One T cell receptor beta chain is described in this entry. The data stem from a study of blood T cell repertoires in COVID-19. For the study at large: Sources were T cells, B-cell-depleted T cells, or PBMCs; the material itself was cDNA or gDNA.

The CDR3 consists of 12 residues. V was shortened by 6 bases and J by 11 bases, with 11 bases between the two germline ends. Germline V gene sequence: CDR1 SGHTA, CDR2 FQGNSA. Resolution of symptoms, clearance, or two negative PCRs was present in recovered Cohort 3 donors. Under the authors' procedure: By means of reference gene primer amplification, nucleated cell counts were estimated. The table came from immunoSEQ multiplex PCR; TCRdb's copy has only in-frame clones and leaves some out. V and J calls and clone size are as listed in that table; D and trimming were resolved from the DNA. The repertoire holds about 500,000 clones, with 75% to 90% as singletons.

The specimen sequenced was PBMCs or T cells enriched from blood (not recorded which). The chain couples TRBV7-2 to TRBJ1-6; no definite D call. This sequence was found in a young woman who had recovered from COVID-19. CDR3 sequence reads: CASSQYNTPLHF. For the CDR3, the DNA is TGTGCCAGCAGTCAGTACAACACACCCCTCCACTTT.